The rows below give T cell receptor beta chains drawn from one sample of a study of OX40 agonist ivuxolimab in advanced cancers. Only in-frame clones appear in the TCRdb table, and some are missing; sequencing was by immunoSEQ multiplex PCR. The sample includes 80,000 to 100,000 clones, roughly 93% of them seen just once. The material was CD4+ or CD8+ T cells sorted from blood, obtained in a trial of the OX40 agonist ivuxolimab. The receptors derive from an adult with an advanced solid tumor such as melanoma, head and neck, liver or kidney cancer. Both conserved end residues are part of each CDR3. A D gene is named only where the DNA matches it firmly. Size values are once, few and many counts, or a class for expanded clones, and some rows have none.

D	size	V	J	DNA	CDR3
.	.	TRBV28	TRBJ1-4	TGTGCCAGCAGTTCCCCCAACGTACTCCCTGGGAAACTGTTTTTT	CASSSPNVLPGKLFF
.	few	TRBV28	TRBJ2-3	TGTGCCAGCAGAAGAGGGTGGGGAGGCACAGATACGCAGTATTTT	CASRRGWGGTDTQYF
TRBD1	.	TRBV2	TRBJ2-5	TGTGCCAGCAGGACCGATGGGGACAGGATAGAGACCCAGTACTTC	CASRTDGDRIETQYF
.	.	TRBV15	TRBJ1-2	TGTGCCACCAGCAGAGGGCAGGGGACTACCTTGGTCTATGGCTACACCTTC	CATSRGQGTTLVYGYTF
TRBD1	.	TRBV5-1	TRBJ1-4	TGCGCCAGCAGCAGGACAGGGGAGGGCGAAAAACTGTTTTTT	CASSRTGEGEKLFF
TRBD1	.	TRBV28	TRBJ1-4	TGTGCCAGCAGTGCCTCTTACAGGGGCGTTGATGAAAAACTGTTTTTT	CASSASYRGVDEKLFF
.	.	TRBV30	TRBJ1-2	TGTGCCTGGAGCGAAGGGGGGGGCGCTGGCTACACCTTC	CAWSEGGGAGYTF
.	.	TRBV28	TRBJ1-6	TGTGCCAGCAGTCATGCCTCCCCTGGGAATTCACCCCTCCACTTT	CASSHASPGNSPLHF
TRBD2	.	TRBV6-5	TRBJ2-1	TGTGCCAGCACTCGGACTAGCTTTCATGAGCAGTTCTTC	CASTRTSFHEQFF
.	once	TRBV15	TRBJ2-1	TGTGCCACCAGCCTGGGGCCCTACAATGAGCAGTTCTTC	CATSLGPYNEQFF
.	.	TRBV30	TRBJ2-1	TGTGCCTGGGCCGGGAGTACCGATGAGCAGTTCTTC	CAWAGSTDEQFF
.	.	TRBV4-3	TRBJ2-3	TGCGCCAGCAGCCAAGATGGACGGTCAGATACGCAGTATTTT	CASSQDGRSDTQYF
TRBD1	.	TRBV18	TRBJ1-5	TGTGCCAGCTCACCGGGACAGGGGGCGCAAAATCAGCCCCAGCATTTT	CASSPGQGAQNQPQHF
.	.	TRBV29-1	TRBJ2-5	TGCAGCGTTAGCAGGGCCGAAGAGACCCAGTACTTC	CSVSRAEETQYF
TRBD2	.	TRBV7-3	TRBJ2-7	TGTGCCAGCAGCACGCCGGGGAGGGAGTGGAACGAGCAGTACTTC	CASSTPGREWNEQYF
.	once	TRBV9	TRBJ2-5	TGTGCCAGCAGCGTAGGCGAGGAGACCCAGTACTTC	CASSVGEETQYF
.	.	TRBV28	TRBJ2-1	TGTGCCAGCAGTTTGGTTTACAATGAGCAGTTCTTC	CASSLVYNEQFF
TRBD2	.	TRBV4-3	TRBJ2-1	TGCGCCAGCAGCCGAATGGGAGGGTTTGAGCAGTTCTTC	CASSRMGGFEQFF
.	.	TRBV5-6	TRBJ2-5	TGTGCCAGCAGCTTGCGAGAGACCCAGTACTTC	CASSLRETQYF
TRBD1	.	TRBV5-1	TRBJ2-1	TGCGCCACCGCAACGGGACAGGATTACAATGAGCAGTTCTTC	CATATGQDYNEQFF
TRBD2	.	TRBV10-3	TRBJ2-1	TGTGCCATCAGTGAGTCGGAACGGGGGGTCTACAATGAGCAGTTCTTC	CAISESERGVYNEQFF
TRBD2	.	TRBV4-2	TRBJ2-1	TGTGCCAGCAGCCAATGGGGCGGGGGGAGCTACAATGAGCAGTTCTTC	CASSQWGGGSYNEQFF
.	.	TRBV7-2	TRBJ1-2	TGTGCCAGCACCCCTAGGAGGGACTATGGCTACACCTTC	CASTPRRDYGYTF
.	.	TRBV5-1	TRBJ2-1	TGCGCCAGCAGCTTGGCCTCGGTGGGCTACAATGAGCAGTTCTTC	CASSLASVGYNEQFF
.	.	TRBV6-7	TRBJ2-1	TGTGCCAGATTGATCTGCAATGAGCAGTTCTTC	CARLICNEQFF
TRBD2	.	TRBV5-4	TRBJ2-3	TGTGCCAGCAGCTTGGCCCTAGCGGGAGTGGATACGCAGTATTTT	CASSLALAGVDTQYF
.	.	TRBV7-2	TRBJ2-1	TGTGCCAGCAGATTCCCGAATCTCAATGAGCAGTTCTTC	CASRFPNLNEQFF
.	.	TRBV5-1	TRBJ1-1	TGCGCCAGCAGCTTGCAGGGAGGGAACACTGAAGCTTTCTTT	CASSLQGGNTEAFF
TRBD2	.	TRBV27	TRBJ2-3	TGTGCCAGCAGTTTCAAGCGGGAGTACGCAGATACGCAGTATTTT	CASSFKREYADTQYF
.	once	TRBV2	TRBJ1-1	TGTGCCAGCAGTGAACTTGCAGTTCCCACTGAAGCTTTCTTT	CASSELAVPTEAFF
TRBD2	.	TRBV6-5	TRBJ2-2	TGTGCCAGCAGGACTAGCCCTAACACCGGGGAGCTGTTTTTT	CASRTSPNTGELFF
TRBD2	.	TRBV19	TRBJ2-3	TGTGCCAGTAGTGGGGGGAGGGCATGGGATACGCAGTATTTT	CASSGGRAWDTQYF
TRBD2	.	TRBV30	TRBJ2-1	TGTGCCTGGAGCCCCGGGGGGAATGAGCAGTTCTTC	CAWSPGGNEQFF
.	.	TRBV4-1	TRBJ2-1	TGCGCCAGCAGCCAAGGGTGGGGCCCCTACAATGAGCAGTTCTTC	CASSQGWGPYNEQFF
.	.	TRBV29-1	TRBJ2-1	TGCAGCGCGGGTCAGGGGTGGGGTGAGCAGTTCTTC	CSAGQGWGEQFF
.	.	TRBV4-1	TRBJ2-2	TGCGCCAGCAGCCAAGTTTCCGGGAGAAACACCGGGGAGCTGTTTTTT	CASSQVSGRNTGELFF
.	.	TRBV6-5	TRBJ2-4	TGTGCCAGCAGTACTATCGGGGTAGCCAAAAACATTCAGTACTTC	CASSTIGVAKNIQYF
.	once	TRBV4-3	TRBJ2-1	TGCGCCAGCAGCCAAGATAGAAGCGAGCAGTTCTTC	CASSQDRSEQFF
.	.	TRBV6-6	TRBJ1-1	TGTGCCAGCAGTGGCCAGTCGAACACTGAAGCTTTCTTT	CASSGQSNTEAFF
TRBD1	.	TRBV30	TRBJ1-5	TGTGCCTGGGGACAGGGGGTTCAGCCCCAGCATTTT	CAWGQGVQPQHF
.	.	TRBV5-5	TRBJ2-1	TGTGCCAGCAGCTTGGAGGTTAGCGGCTACAATGAGCAGTTCTTC	CASSLEVSGYNEQFF
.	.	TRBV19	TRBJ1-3	TGTGCCAGTAGTATGACTGGAAACACCATATATTTT	CASSMTGNTIYF
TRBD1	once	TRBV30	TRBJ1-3	TGTGCCTGGAGTACTGGGACAGGGGGCTGGGGAAACACCATATATTTT	CAWSTGTGGWGNTIYF